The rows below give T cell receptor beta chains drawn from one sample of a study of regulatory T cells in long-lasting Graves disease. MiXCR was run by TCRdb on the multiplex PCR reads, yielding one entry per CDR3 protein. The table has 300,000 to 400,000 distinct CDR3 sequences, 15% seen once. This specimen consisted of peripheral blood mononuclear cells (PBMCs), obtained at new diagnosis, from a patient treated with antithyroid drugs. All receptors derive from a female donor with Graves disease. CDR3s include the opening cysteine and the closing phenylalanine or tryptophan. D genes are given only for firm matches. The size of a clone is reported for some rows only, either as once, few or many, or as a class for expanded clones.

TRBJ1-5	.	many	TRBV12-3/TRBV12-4	TGTGCCAGCAGGATAAACTACGGGCAGGGGAGCAATCAGCCCCAGCATTTT	CASRINYGQGSNQPQHF
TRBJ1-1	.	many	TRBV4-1	TGCGCCAGCAGCCCTACCGGGACCATCGTTACTGAAGCTTTCTTT	CASSPTGTIVTEAFF
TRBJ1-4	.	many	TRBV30	TGTGCCGCTTATTCGACAGACACAACTAATGAAAAACTGTTTTTT	CAAYSTDTTNEKLFF
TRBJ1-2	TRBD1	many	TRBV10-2	TGCGCCAGCAGGGGGGGACAGAACTCCTATGGCTACACCTTC	CASRGGQNSYGYTF
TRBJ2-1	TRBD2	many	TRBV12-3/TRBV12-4	TGTGCCAGCGAACGGGGGGGTAGCTCCTACAATGAGCAGTTCTTC	CASERGGSSYNEQFF
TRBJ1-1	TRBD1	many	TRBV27	TGTGCCAGCAGTTTCTATCAGGGGGCGGTAGCTTTCTTT	CASSFYQGAVAFF
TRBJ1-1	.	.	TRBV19	TGTGCCAGCAAAACAAACACTGAAGCTTTCTTT	CASKTNTEAFF
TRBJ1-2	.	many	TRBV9	TGTGCCAGCAGCGTAGCTGACGGGGGAGGCTACACCTTC	CASSVADGGGYTF
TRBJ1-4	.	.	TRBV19	TGTGCCAGTACCCGGAGGGCAGGGTTAGTCGGTCGTGAAAAACTGTTTTTT	CASTRRAGLVGREKLFF
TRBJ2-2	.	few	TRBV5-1	TGCGCCAGCAGCCTCGACTCCGGGGAGCTGTTTTTT	CASSLDSGELFF
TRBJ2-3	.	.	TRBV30	TGTGCCTGGAGTTTGGTCCTCACAGATACGCAGTATTTT	CAWSLVLTDTQYF
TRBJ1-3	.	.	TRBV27	TGTGCCAGCAGCCAAACAGGAGATGGAAACACCATATATTTT	CASSQTGDGNTIYF
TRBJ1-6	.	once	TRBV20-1	TGCAGTGCTAGAGATACCCGGGGCTATAATTCACCCCTCCACTTT	CSARDTRGYNSPLHF
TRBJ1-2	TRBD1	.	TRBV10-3	TGTGCCATCAGTGAGTCTAGGGACAGGGAGGCCTATGGCTACACCTTC	CAISESRDREAYGYTF
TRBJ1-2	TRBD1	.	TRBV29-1	TGCAGCGTTTCCACCGGGACAGGGGGCGTTGGCTACACCTTC	CSVSTGTGGVGYTF
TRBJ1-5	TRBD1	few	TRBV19	TGTGCCAATAGTACGAACCGACAGGGGAATCAGCCCCAGCATTTT	CANSTNRQGNQPQHF
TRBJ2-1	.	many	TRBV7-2	TGTGCCAGCAGCCCGGGCCCGGGAGATGGCAATGAGCAGTTCTTC	CASSPGPGDGNEQFF